This is a list of T cell receptor beta chains from one sample in a study of glioma-infiltrating T cells. TCRdb passed the multiplex PCR reads through MiXCR, listing each CDR3 protein once. The data show more than 20,000 distinct CDR3 sequences, with 20% to 25% seen just once and around 13% held by the top ten. Material: glioma tissue, nonneoplastic brain tissue, or PBMCs (not recorded which). Source of these receptors: a human donor with low-grade glioma or glioblastoma, undergoing nonglioma brain surgery, or in good health (not recorded which). Each CDR3 is given with its conserved first and last residue. A D gene is named only where the DNA matches it firmly. Some rows mark clone size as missing; the rest say once, few, many or name a class of expanded clone.

TRBJ2-7	TRBV5-4	-	few	TGTGCCATTTCGCGGGGTTACGAGCAGTACTTC	CAISRGYEQYF
TRBJ1-5	TRBV19	-	-	TGTGCCAGTAGTAAAAGGACGGGTCAGCCCCAGCATTTT	CASSKRTGQPQHF
TRBJ1-6	TRBV7-6	-	few	TGTGCCAGCAGCTTAGTTGAGACAGCCTATAATTCACCCCTCCACTTT	CASSLVETAYNSPLHF
TRBJ2-7	TRBV7-9	TRBD1	-	TGTGCCAGCAGGAGGACAGGGGGTACTATCTACGAGCAGTACTTC	CASRRTGGTIYEQYF
TRBJ1-2	TRBV20-1	TRBD1	many	TGCAGTGCTTTCTTCGACAGGGTTAATGGCTACACCTTC	CSAFFDRVNGYTF
TRBJ1-6	TRBV6-1	TRBD1	medium-sized	TGTGCCAGCAGTTTATTCCTCCCGGGACAGACTAATTCACCCCTCCACTTT	CASSLFLPGQTNSPLHF
TRBJ1-4	TRBV3-1	-	-	TGTGCCAGCAGCCCTAGACAGGCGGCAAATGAAAAACTGTTTTTT	CASSPRQAANEKLFF
TRBJ2-7	TRBV27	-	medium-sized	TGTGCCAGCAGTGTCATGATCGGTGGCGAGCAGTACTTC	CASSVMIGGEQYF
TRBJ2-5	TRBV6-2/TRBV6-3	TRBD2	many	TGTGCCAGCAGTTACGACGGGGGGAACCAAGAGACCCAGTACTTC	CASSYDGGNQETQYF
TRBJ2-1	TRBV3-1	TRBD1	-	TGTGCCAGCAGCCGAACCGTGACAGGGGGCAGCTCCTACAATGAGCAGTTCTTC	CASSRTVTGGSSYNEQFF
TRBJ2-5	TRBV11-3	-	few	TGTGCCAGCAGCTTAGGGACTACCCAAGAGACCCAGTACTTC	CASSLGTTQETQYF
TRBJ1-1	TRBV18	-	many	TGTGCCAGCTCACCCAGGGCGGACACTGAAGCTTTCTTT	CASSPRADTEAFF
TRBJ1-1	TRBV20-1	-	medium-sized	TGCAGTGCTAGAGCCAGGATAGGGGGGCTAGATACTGAAGCTTTCTTT	CSARARIGGLDTEAFF
TRBJ1-1	TRBV27	-	large	TGTGCCAGCAGTCTACACAGGAACACTGAAGCTTTCTTT	CASSLHRNTEAFF
TRBJ1-1	TRBV19	-	many	TGTGCCACTTCCGTAAGCTGGGAAGCTTTCTTT	CATSVSWEAFF
TRBJ2-5	TRBV18	-	-	TGTGCCAGCTCACCAGAGGAGGAAGAGACCCAGTACTTC	CASSPEEEETQYF
TRBJ1-1	TRBV12-3/TRBV12-4	-	-	TGTGCCAGCAGTTATACACAGGGTAAAGCTTTCTTT	CASSYTQGKAFF
TRBJ2-4	TRBV2	-	many	TGTGCCAGCAGTGTTCTCAACATTCAGTACTTC	CASSVLNIQYF
TRBJ2-7	TRBV20-1	TRBD1	many	TGCAGTGCTAGAGATAAGGACAGGGGACGGCACGAGCAGTACTTC	CSARDKDRGRHEQYF
TRBJ1-6	TRBV5-5	TRBD1	few	TGTGCCAGCAGCTCCAGCCAGGGACAGAAAAATTCACCCCTCCACTTT	CASSSSQGQKNSPLHF
TRBJ2-3	TRBV28	-	many	TGTGCCAGCAGTTTACCCGGTTCTGGCACAGATACGCAGTATTTT	CASSLPGSGTDTQYF
TRBJ1-3	TRBV27	-	many	TGTGCCAGCAGTTCCTCCGGGACGACGGGAAACACCATATATTTT	CASSSSGTTGNTIYF
TRBJ2-3	TRBV7-9	-	-	TGTGCCAGCAGCTTCGTGGGGGGCACAGATATGCAGTATTTT	CASSFVGGTDMQYF
TRBJ2-7	TRBV7-2	TRBD1	medium-sized	TGTGCCAGCAGCGTTACAGGGGTAGAGCAGTACTTC	CASSVTGVEQYF
TRBJ2-7	TRBV6-2/TRBV6-3	-	few	TGTGCCAGCAGCCAACAGGGTAGACGGCAGTACTTC	CASSQQGRRQYF
TRBJ1-5	TRBV7-9	-	few	TGTGCCAGCAGCTTAGGATCCAGCTTCAATCAGCCCCAGCATTTT	CASSLGSSFNQPQHF
TRBJ1-5	TRBV20-1	-	many	TGCAGTGCTGTTAATCCTACGAGCAATCAGCCCCAGCATTTT	CSAVNPTSNQPQHF
TRBJ2-3	TRBV24-1	-	many	TGTGCCACCAGTGATTTCCAGGGTGCGGGCACAGATACGCAGTATTTT	CATSDFQGAGTDTQYF
TRBJ1-5	TRBV12-3/TRBV12-4	-	many	TGTGCCAGCAGTTCCGCAGGTGATCAGCCCCAGCATTTT	CASSSAGDQPQHF
TRBJ2-7	TRBV6-6	TRBD1	-	TGTGCCAGCAGGCCCCCGACAGGGCTAGGCTACGAGCAGTACTTC	CASRPPTGLGYEQYF